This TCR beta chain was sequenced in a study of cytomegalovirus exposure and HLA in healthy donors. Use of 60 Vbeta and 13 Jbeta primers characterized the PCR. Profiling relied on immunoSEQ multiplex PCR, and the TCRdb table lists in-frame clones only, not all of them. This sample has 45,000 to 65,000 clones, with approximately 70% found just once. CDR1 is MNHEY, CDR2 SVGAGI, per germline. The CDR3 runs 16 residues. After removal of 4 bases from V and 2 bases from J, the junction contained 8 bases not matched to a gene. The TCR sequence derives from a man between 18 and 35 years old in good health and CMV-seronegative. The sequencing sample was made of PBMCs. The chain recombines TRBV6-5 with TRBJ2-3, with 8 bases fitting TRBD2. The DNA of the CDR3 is TGTGCCAGCAGTTTGGGAACTAGCGGATTCACAGATACGCAGTATTTT. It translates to CASSLGTSGFTDTQYF.